This TCR beta chain comes out of a study of CD8 T cells in Susac syndrome. This CDR3 is 17 amino acids long. Germline V gene data show CDR1 as MNHEY and CDR2 as SVGEGT. The J segment lost 3 bases and the V segment lost 2 bases, leaving 11 bases of the junction unmatched. Those who served as multiple sclerosis controls were treatment-naive patients with stable or active relapsing-remitting disease. The authors negatively isolated CD8+ and CD4+ T cells and FACS-enriched TEMRA cells. Random hexamers were used to reverse transcribe an amount of roughly 0.45 to 1 ug RNA. The amplification used immunoSEQ multiplex PCR on TCR beta CDR3; it spanned 54 Vbeta and 13 Jbeta. Each CDR3 protein is one row after TCRdb ran MiXCR on the immunoSEQ multiplex PCR reads. Counted here are 130,000 or so distinct CDR3 sequences, 90% to 95% occurring once; the ten biggest clones make up over 0.09%.

Specimen: CD4+ T cells from PBMCs. The chain employs TRBV6-2 or TRBV6-3 and TRBJ2-7; TRBD1 matches at 9 bases. This receptor was identified in a human donor with multiple sclerosis. In nucleotides, the CDR3 is TGTGCCAGCAGTTACGAGATTACGGGACAGGGTGGCTACGAGCAGTACTTC. Encoded protein: CASSYEITGQGGYEQYF.